A selection of T cell receptor beta chains follows, all from one sample in a study of PD-1 blockade in classical Hodgkin lymphoma. Using immunoSEQ multiplex PCR, the repertoire was profiled, and TCRdb retains in-frame clones only, with some absent. The sample shows some 62,000 clones, approximately 90% of them seen only once. Specimen: peripheral blood mononuclear cells (PBMCs), collected at baseline. The receptor source for this set is a human donor with classical Hodgkin lymphoma. CDR3s include the opening cysteine and the closing phenylalanine or tryptophan. The D gene is left open where the match is weak. Rows may omit the clone size; those that give it use once, few, many or a size class.

v_gene	abundance	j_gene	d_gene	CDR3nt	CDR3aa
TRBV19	.	TRBJ2-3	TRBD2	TGTGCCAGTAGTATAGTACTAGCGGGGGTCATAACTAGCACAGATACGCAGTATTTT	CASSIVLAGVITSTDTQYF
TRBV5-6	.	TRBJ2-5	TRBD2	TGTGCCAGCAGCCTAGGACTAGCCCGAGAGACCCAGTACTTC	CASSLGLARETQYF
TRBV14	.	TRBJ2-7	.	TGTGCCAGCAGCCCCAACTGGGGCTACGAGCAGTACTTC	CASSPNWGYEQYF
TRBV2	.	TRBJ2-5	TRBD1	TGTGCCAGCGCCGGACAGGAACAAGAGACCCAGTACTTC	CASAGQEQETQYF
TRBV25-1	.	TRBJ2-3	TRBD2	TGTGCCAGCAGAACTGGACTAGCGGGGGGGCCTATAGATACGCAGTATTTT	CASRTGLAGGPIDTQYF
TRBV18	.	TRBJ2-7	TRBD1	TGTGCCAGCTCACCGACAGGGGGACCCTACGAGCAGTACTTC	CASSPTGGPYEQYF
TRBV18	.	TRBJ1-3	.	TGTGCCAGCTCACCATCCATTAACTCTGGAAACACCATATATTTT	CASSPSINSGNTIYF
TRBV5-6	.	TRBJ2-2	TRBD2	TGTGCCAGCAGTGTATTAGCGGGATTTCTCACCGGGGAGCTGTTTTTT	CASSVLAGFLTGELFF
TRBV19	.	TRBJ2-1	TRBD2	TGTGCCAGTAGTCTCAGGAGCGGGGGGGTTAACAATGAGCAGTTCTTC	CASSLRSGGVNNEQFF
TRBV11-3	.	TRBJ2-3	TRBD2	TGTGCCAGCAGGGGAGCGGGGGCGGGAGATACGCAGTATTTT	CASRGAGAGDTQYF
TRBV7-2	.	TRBJ1-5	.	TGTGCCAGCAGCTTACAGGGAGGGAATCAGCCCCAGCATTTT	CASSLQGGNQPQHF
TRBV11-2	.	TRBJ1-1	.	TGTGCCAGCAGCTTTGATTTAGGCCGACAGCAGAACACTGAAGCTTTCTTT	CASSFDLGRQQNTEAFF
TRBV7-9	.	TRBJ2-3	.	TGTGCCACCCCCGGGAACAGGGCGGAAGATACGCAGTATTTT	CATPGNRAEDTQYF
TRBV5-4	.	TRBJ1-4	.	TGTGCCAGCAGTCGTACCCACTGGCAGGGTGGTGCGGCAACTAATGAAAAACTGTTTTTT	CASSRTHWQGGAATNEKLFF
TRBV5-5	.	TRBJ1-2	.	TGTGCCAGCAGCACAACAGGTCTGTCGGACTATGGCTACACCTTC	CASSTTGLSDYGYTF
TRBV5-4	.	TRBJ2-2	TRBD2	TGTGCCAGCAGCTTGGGACTAGCGGGGGGACCGAACACCGGGGAGCTGTTTTTT	CASSLGLAGGPNTGELFF
TRBV21-1	once	TRBJ2-7	.	TGTGCCAGCAGAGGGGGGACAGACTCCTACGAGCAGTACTTC	CASRGGTDSYEQYF
TRBV7-3	.	TRBJ2-1	TRBD2	TGTGCCAGCAGCTGGGGGACTAGCGGGGACAATGAGCAGTTCTTC	CASSWGTSGDNEQFF
TRBV7-9	.	TRBJ1-1	TRBD1	TGTGCCAGCAGCTTGGGGGACAGGGATTTCACGGACACTGAAGCTTTCTTT	CASSLGDRDFTDTEAFF
TRBV27	.	TRBJ2-6	.	TGTGCCAGCAGAAGGGCAGGGATCCCTGTCCTGACTTTC	CASRRAGIPVLTF
TRBV4-3	.	TRBJ2-7	TRBD1	TGCGCCAGCAGCCAAGGGAGGCAGGGGGCGCGGTACGAGCAGTACTTC	CASSQGRQGARYEQYF
TRBV6-5	few	TRBJ1-5	TRBD1	TGTGCCAGCAGTAAAGGACAGGGTGTTCAGCCCCAGCATTTT	CASSKGQGVQPQHF
TRBV9	once	TRBJ1-2	.	TGTGCCAGCAGCGTAACTCAGGGGAGCTATGGCTACACCTTC	CASSVTQGSYGYTF
TRBV27	.	TRBJ2-2	.	TGTGCCAGCAGTTTATATTTAGGGACGTGGCGCACCGGGGAGCTGTTTTTT	CASSLYLGTWRTGELFF
TRBV9	.	TRBJ1-2	.	TGTGCCAGCAGCGTAGGAGGGAGCCTTCTCTATGGCTACACCTTC	CASSVGGSLLYGYTF